The rows below give T cell receptor beta chains drawn from one sample of a study of blood T cells in healthy people across ages. Using its own MiXCR run on the 5' RACE reads, TCRdb lists one record per CDR3 protein. The sample consists of roughly 800,000 distinct CDR3 sequences, 58% of them appearing once. Sample: blood. These receptors were obtained from a man aged 25 to 45 in good health. The CDR3 runs from the conserved cysteine through the conserved F or W. A D gene is named only where the DNA matches it firmly. The size entry is marked missing in some rows and otherwise reads once, few, many or a size class.

d_call clone_size cdr3_length j_call v_call cdr3_aa cdr3_nt
. few 12 TRBJ2-7 TRBV29-1 CSASGTYNEQYF TGCAGCGCCAGCGGTACCTACAATGAGCAGTACTTC
TRBD2 few 19 TRBJ2-4 TRBV20-1 CSARELSSSGRNAENIQYF TGCAGTGCTAGAGAATTGTCGTCTAGCGGGAGAAATGCTGAAAACATTCAGTACTTC
. . 14 TRBJ2-1 TRBV4-1 CASSQDGSYNEQFF TGCGCCAGCAGCCAAGACGGGAGTTACAATGAGCAGTTCTTC
. . 12 TRBJ2-7 TRBV12-3/TRBV12-4 CASRCYAYEQYF TGTGCCAGCAGGTGTTACGCCTACGAGCAGTACTTC
TRBD2 . 16 TRBJ2-1 TRBV6-2/TRBV6-3 CASSYSVDSGVVEQFF TGTGCCAGCAGTTACTCGGTCGACAGCGGGGTAGTTGAGCAGTTCTTC
. . 16 TRBJ1-2 TRBV13 CASSLRSNRANYGYTF TGTGCCAGCAGCTTACGGAGCAACAGGGCTAACTATGGCTACACCTTC
TRBD2 . 17 TRBJ2-1 TRBV20-1 CSAPGLAGGGERNEQFF TGCAGTGCCCCGGGACTAGCGGGAGGAGGGGAGAGGAATGAGCAGTTCTTC
. . 16 TRBJ1-2 TRBV4-2 CASSQEGVQQGYGYTF TGTGCCAGCAGCCAAGAGGGGGTTCAACAAGGCTATGGCTACACCTTC
TRBD2 . 14 TRBJ2-4 TRBV12-3/TRBV12-4 CASSLEPLTGGQYF TGTGCCAGCAGTTTAGAACCCCTTACGGGGGGGCAGTACTTC
. few 14 TRBJ2-7 TRBV7-9 CASSRTDSYYEQYF TGTGCCAGCAGCCGTACAGATTCTTACTACGAGCAGTACTTC
. . 12 TRBJ1-6 TRBV7-2 CASSHYNSPLHF TGTGCCAGCTCCCACTATAATTCACCCCTCCACTTT
. . 13 TRBJ1-2 TRBV5-1 CASSLDGHYGYTF TGCGCCAGCAGCTTGGACGGACACTATGGCTACACCTTC
TRBD2 few 15 TRBJ2-5 TRBV29-1 CSVARNSGRGETQYF TGCAGCGTCGCTCGGAATAGCGGGAGGGGCGAGACCCAGTACTTC
. . 14 TRBJ2-2 TRBV5-1 CASSLDLDTGELFF TGCGCCAGCAGCTTGGACTTAGACACCGGGGAGCTGTTTTTT
TRBD2 few 14 TRBJ2-1 TRBV20-1 CSASVSGRRNEQFF TGCAGTGCTAGCGTTAGCGGGAGGAGGAATGAGCAGTTCTTC
. . 18 TRBJ1-5 TRBV19 CASSGPQWDGDSNQPQHF TGTGCCAGTAGTGGCCCCCAGTGGGACGGGGATAGCAATCAGCCCCAGCATTTT
. many 16 TRBJ2-5 TRBV11-2 CASSLMGPLGQETQYF TGTGCCAGCAGCTTAATGGGTCCATTGGGACAAGAGACCCAGTACTTC
. . 16 TRBJ1-6 TRBV7-2 CASSPQGSRYNSPLHF TGTGCCAGCAGCCCCCAGGGATCCCGTTATAATTCACCCCTCCACTTT
. . 13 TRBJ2-7 TRBV7-2 CASSLKGKYEQYF TGTGCCAGCAGCCTAAAAGGGAAGTACGAGCAGTACTTC
TRBD1 . 16 TRBJ2-3 TRBV18 CASSPPGGQASDTQYF TGTGCCAGCTCACCTCCAGGGGGACAAGCCTCGGATACGCAGTATTTT
. . 14 TRBJ2-1 TRBV7-2 CASSFGSDRNEQFF TGTGCCAGCAGCTTCGGGAGCGATCGCAATGAGCAGTTCTTC
. . 13 TRBJ2-7 TRBV5-1 CASSLASTYEQYF TGCGCCAGCAGCTTGGCCTCGACCTACGAGCAGTACTTC